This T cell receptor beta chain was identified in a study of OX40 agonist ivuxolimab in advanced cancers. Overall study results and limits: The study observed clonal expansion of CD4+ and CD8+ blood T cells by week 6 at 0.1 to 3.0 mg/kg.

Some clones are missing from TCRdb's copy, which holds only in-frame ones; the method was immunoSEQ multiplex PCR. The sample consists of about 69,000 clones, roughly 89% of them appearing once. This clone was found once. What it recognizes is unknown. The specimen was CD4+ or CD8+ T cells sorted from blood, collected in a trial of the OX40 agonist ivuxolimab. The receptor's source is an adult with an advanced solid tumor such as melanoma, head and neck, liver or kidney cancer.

The chain's CDR3 is CASSVTESSYNEQFF. CDR3 sequence (DNA): TGTGCCAGCAGCGTAACGGAGAGCTCCTACAATGAGCAGTTCTTC. The genes are TRBV9 and TRBJ2-1; D gene unclear. Trimming stripped 1 base from V and 0 bases from J, with 8 bases between. Looked up from germline, CDR1 is SGDLS and CDR2 is YYNGEE. The CDR3 loop spans 15 amino acids.